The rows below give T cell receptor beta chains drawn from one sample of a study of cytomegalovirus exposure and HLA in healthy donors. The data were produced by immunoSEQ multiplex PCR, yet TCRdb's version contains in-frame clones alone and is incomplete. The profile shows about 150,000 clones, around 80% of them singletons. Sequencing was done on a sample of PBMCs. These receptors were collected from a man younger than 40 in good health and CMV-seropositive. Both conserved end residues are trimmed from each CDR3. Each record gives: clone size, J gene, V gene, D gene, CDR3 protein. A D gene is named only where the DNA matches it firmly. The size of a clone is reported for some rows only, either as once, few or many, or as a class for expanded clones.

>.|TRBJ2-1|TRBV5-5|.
ASSVLIVYNEQF
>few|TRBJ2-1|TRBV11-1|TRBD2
ASSPGGYDNEQF
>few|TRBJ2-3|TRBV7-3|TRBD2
ASSLQGTSLSTDTQY
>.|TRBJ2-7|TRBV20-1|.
SARDYYEQY
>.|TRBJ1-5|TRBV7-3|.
ASSLSHNQPQH
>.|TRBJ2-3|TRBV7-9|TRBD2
ASSPTSGTDTQY
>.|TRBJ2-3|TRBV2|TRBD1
ASSEGFGWDSSSTDTQY
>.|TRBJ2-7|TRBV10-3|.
AIRGTSEASYEQY
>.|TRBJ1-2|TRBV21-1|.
ASSRQRASGWGYT
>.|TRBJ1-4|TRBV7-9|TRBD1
ASSRGQGSEKLF
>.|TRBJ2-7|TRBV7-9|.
ASSLRGGPAYEQY
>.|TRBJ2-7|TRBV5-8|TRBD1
ASQGVGYEQY
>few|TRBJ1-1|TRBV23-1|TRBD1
ASITTGQGEGTEAF
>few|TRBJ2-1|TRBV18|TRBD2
ASSPPGSSGNEQF
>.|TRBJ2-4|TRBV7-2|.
ASSLEGRQPSLAKNIQY
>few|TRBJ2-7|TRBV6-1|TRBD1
ASSPGQYYEQY
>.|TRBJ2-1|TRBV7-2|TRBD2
ASSSREGGNEQF
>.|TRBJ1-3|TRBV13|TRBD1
ASSSQVDRGSGNTIY
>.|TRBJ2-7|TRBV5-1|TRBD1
ASSVTGTGSDEQY
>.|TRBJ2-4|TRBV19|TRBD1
ASKEDRADIQY
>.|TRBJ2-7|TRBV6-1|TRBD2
ASRRGLSSSYEQY
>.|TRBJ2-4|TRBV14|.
ASSKSQGGGIQY
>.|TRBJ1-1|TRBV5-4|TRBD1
ASSSSPGGTGVGNTEAF
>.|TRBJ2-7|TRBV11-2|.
ASSLEFGRDYEQY
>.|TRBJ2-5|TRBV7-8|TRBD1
ASSTGTGQETQY
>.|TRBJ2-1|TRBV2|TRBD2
ASSDHSGRNNEQF
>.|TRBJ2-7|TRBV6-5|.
ASRPNRASYEQY
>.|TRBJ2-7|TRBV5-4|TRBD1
ASKTGQAAYEQY
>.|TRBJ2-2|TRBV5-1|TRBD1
ASSSDRVTGELF
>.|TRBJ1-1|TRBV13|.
ASSPWEGDTEAF
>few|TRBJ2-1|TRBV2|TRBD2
ASLAGDLNEQF
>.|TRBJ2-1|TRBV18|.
ASSPGERIEQF
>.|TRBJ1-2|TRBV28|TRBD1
ASSFTQTGVRGYT
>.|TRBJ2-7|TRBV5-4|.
ASSLAAGNYEQY
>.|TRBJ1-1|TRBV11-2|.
ASSFQGRLNTEAF
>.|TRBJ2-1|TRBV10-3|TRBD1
AISGWGTGFSNEQF
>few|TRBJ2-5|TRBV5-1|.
ASSGHIQETQY
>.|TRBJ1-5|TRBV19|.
ASSISPGGESYNQPQH
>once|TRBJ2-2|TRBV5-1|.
ASRITPGPGELF
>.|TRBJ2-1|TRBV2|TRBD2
ASSEMSGGPYNEQF
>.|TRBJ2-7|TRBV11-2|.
ASSLEDGGNYEQY
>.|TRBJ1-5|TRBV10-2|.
ASSESGGVNQPQH
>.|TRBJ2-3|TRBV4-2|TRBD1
ASSPSVTGGFGSTDTQY
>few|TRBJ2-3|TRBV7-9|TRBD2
SSRGRRTSGRTDTQY
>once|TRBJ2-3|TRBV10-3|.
AISDGGNTDTQY
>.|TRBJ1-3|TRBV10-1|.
ASSEGRGFSGNTIY
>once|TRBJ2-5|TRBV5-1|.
ASSDGTWEETQY
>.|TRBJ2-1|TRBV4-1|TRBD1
ASSELTGGSASEQF
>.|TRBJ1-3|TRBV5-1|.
ASSLGGGANSGNTIY
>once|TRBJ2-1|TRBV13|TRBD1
ASSLGQGSSYNEQF
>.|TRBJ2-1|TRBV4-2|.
ASSQTADFGGSYNEQF
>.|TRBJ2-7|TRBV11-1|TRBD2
ASSTTSGAYEQY
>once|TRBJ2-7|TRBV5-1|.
ASSRSSGRPSYEQY
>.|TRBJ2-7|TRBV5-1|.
ASSLGIQGQGEQY
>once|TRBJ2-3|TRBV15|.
ATSEFSWGGTDTQY
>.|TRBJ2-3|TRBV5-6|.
ASSSNPRGTQY
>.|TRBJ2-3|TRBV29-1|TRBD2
SVFPSGGLTDTQY
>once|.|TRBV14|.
ASSQDQGFYEQY